This T cell receptor beta chain was sequenced for a study of tumor-infiltrating lymphocytes in primary liver carcinoma (dated 2017 in TCRdb). A note on the overall study: Of the five patients (three men and two women, aged 30 to 69 years), four had hepatocellular carcinoma and one had combined HCC and intrahepatic cholangiocarcinoma. Agilent mRNA microarray profiling was performed on the 25 tumor region samples to relate TCRbeta repertoire diversity to the local molecular phenotype. The five patients had tumors staged T1-T3 N0M0, with maximum diameters ranging from about 4 to 11 cm. A total of around 35 specimens from 5 patients, comprising some 25 tumor regions, 5 adjacent noncancerous liver tissues and 5 peripheral blood samples, were covered by TCRbeta repertoire sequencing. Each sample produced about 3.65 to 8 million productive TCRbeta reads, and read depth showed no significant difference between tissue types. For each liver tumor, the study sampled five regions along with adjacent normal tissue and blood, and applied TCRbeta repertoire sequencing, expression microarrays and whole-exome sequencing. Repertoires from technical replicates were highly reproducible, with mean shared-clone rates roughly 0.87 and correlation coefficients above 0.98.

Starting from 450 to 500 ng total RNA, TCRbeta-specific cDNA was produced by reverse transcription with a constant-region primer and ProtoScript II reverse transcriptase. TCRbeta libraries were built with three nested multiplex PCR rounds, a slightly modified ARM-PCR procedure. The first two PCR rounds used multiplex TRBV1-TRBV30 forward primers with a Cbeta reverse primer, each for roughly 10 cycles. Sample barcodes and Illumina adapters were attached in a final 25-cycle PCR using Deep VentR polymerase. Before sequencing, amplicons between 200 and 500 bp were purified from gel using a QIAquick gel extraction kit. An Illumina HiSeq 2500 was used to sequence the TCRbeta amplicons with 250-bp paired-end reads. Per the source publication's procedure: To recover full CDR3 sequences, reads were quality-trimmed using Trimmomatic v0.33 and paired reads were then merged using FLASH v1.2.11. MiGEC v1.2.1b assigned V, D and J germline segments to the rearranged TCRbeta sequences. Clonotype statistics and Shannon-Wiener diversity indices were calculated with VDJtools v1.0.0. To reduce sampling bias, subsequent analyses other than the diversity analysis used only the 250 most abundant clonotypes in each sample. The raw public data were reprocessed by TCRdb itself: fastp quality trimming at Q25, MiXCR clonotype calling, in-frame beta chains only. One record per CDR3 amino acid sequence lists the most common genes and DNA. The V and J calls were determined by TCRdb, not by the authors. The sample yields roughly 120,000 distinct CDR3 sequences; 65% were counted once. The leading ten clones occupy over 7% of the sample.

Total RNA and DNA were co-extracted from about 19-30 mg of bulk tissue with the AllPrep DNA/RNA mini kit, without cell sorting. Between late 2015 and early 2016, about 5 patients in China with histopathologically diagnosed primary liver carcinoma had their tumors surgically resected. At the time of sampling, the patients were treatment-naive and had chronic HBV infection. Each tumor was sampled at five spatially separated regions: the tumor centre plus the superior, inferior, left-lateral and right-lateral poles. Histology showed that every tumor sample contained more than 85% viable tumor cells. Each fresh piece of tumor and adjacent tissue was cut in two, with one half stored in RNAlater at -80 degrees C and the other half sent for histology. The study at large found these results: Comparison of CD4+ and CD8+ T cell repertoires was precluded by the use of bulk unsorted samples. The study included only a few patients, and the authors note findings should be validated in a larger study. Pairs of tumor regions showed greater repertoire overlap (mean about 35%) than tumor-adjacent pairs (approximately 17%) or tumor-blood pairs (about 14%), which is consistent with antigen-driven expansion. Because sequencing covered only the TCR beta chain and unpaired alpha chains were not captured, true repertoire diversity is likely underestimated. Just about 8-25% of top clones turned up in all five regions of a tumor, which suggests spatial heterogeneity among tumor-infiltrating T cells. A significantly larger repertoire fraction was made up by the top 250 clones in tumors than in blood (p = 0.039).

From the cysteine up to the phenylalanine, the CDR3 has a length of 14 residues. The sequence is cut down to CDR3 DNA, 42 bases in frame from base 1. This clonotype was detected only once. No antigen is known for it. One end of the junction is discordant with germline, which a read error may explain. The sequence came from a woman aged 60 to 75 with primary liver carcinoma and hepatitis B virus infection. Sequences were obtained from liver tumor tissue from sampling region 1. This sample's cell subset or site label indicates: tumor region T1, superior pole. The V gene is TRBV12-3 or TRBV12-4 and the J gene is TRBJ2-2, and possibly TRBD2, on 5 matching bases. The CDR3 region: CTSSLGQPTGELFF. The nucleotide sequence reads TGTACCAGCAGTTTAGGGCAGCCGACCGGGGAACTGTTTTTT.